What follows are 26 T cell receptor beta chains derived from one specimen sequenced in a study of technical replicates of blood from several donors. Only in-frame clones appear in the TCRdb table, and some are missing; sequencing was by immunoSEQ multiplex PCR. Of about 81,000 clones listed, about 96% were seen once; the top ten hold under 0.2%. What was sequenced was T cells isolated from PBMCs. These receptors all stem from a human donor in good health.

V gene TRBV19 combines with J gene TRBJ1-5, with D unresolved. The CDR3 length is 14 residues. Germline-derived CDR1 and CDR2 are LNHDA and SQIVND (reference sequence). V was clipped by 7 bases and J by 4 bases, with 14 bases between them. DNA for the CDR3: TGTGCCAGTACTCACAGTGGGTTAAATCAGCCCCAGCATTTT. Its protein product is CASTHSGLNQPQHF.

The chain employs TRBV6-5 and TRBJ1-1, with D possibly TRBD1 on 6 matching bases. The CDR3 has 15 residues. Trimming removed 4 bases from V and 1 base from J, with 13 bases in between. Germline lookup yields CDR1 MNHEY and CDR2 SVGAGI. The CDR3 region is CASSFSGTQNTEAFF. DNA for the CDR3: TGTGCCAGCAGTTTCTCGGGGACACAGAACACTGAAGCTTTCTTT.

This chain connects TRBV7-9 to TRBJ2-3; D may be TRBD1 (6 bases). Germline-derived CDR1 and CDR2 are SEHNR and FQNEAQ (reference sequence). V was clipped by 5 bases and J by 5 bases, with 20 bases between them. This CDR3 has 16 residues. CDR3 amino acids: CASSPYRVLTVDTQYF. The DNA of the CDR3 is TGTGCCAGCAGCCCGTACAGGGTCTTGACAGTAGATACGCAGTATTTT. Full variable domain (outside the CDR3, taken from reference TRBV7-9 and TRBJ2-3): DTGVSQNPRHKITKRGQNVTFRCDPISEHNRLYWYRQTLGQGPEFLTYFQNEAQLEKSRLLSDRFSAERPKGSFSTLEIQRTEQGDSAMYLCASSPYRVLTVDTQYFGPGTRLTVL.

The chain is built from TRBV5-4 and TRBJ2-7; D possibly corresponds to TRBD2 (6 bases). The CDR3 length is 15 residues. Germline CDR1 SGHNT, CDR2 YYREEE (reference sequence). V was clipped by 0 bases and J by 6 bases, with 16 bases between them. The CDR3 coding sequence is TGTGCCAGCAGCTTGGCGGAGGGTACCCGCCTCGAGCAGTACTTC. This codes for CASSLAEGTRLEQYF.

This chain uses TRBV4-1 with TRBJ2-1; 11 bases agree with TRBD2. CDR3 length: 16 residues. The V gene's germline CDR1 is MGHRA and CDR2 YSYEKL. After removal of 4 bases from V and 7 bases from J, the junction contained 9 bases not matched to a gene. This CDR3 reads CASSPMALAGVNEQFF. CDR3 bases: TGCGCCAGCAGCCCCATGGCACTAGCGGGGGTAAATGAGCAGTTCTTC.

Of note for this clone: This specimen includes other DNA sequences encoding the same CDR3. The chain links TRBV5-4 to TRBJ1-1; 7 nucleotides line up with TRBD1. V lost 0 bases to trimming and J lost 0 bases; unmatched junction nucleotides: 2. CDR1 is SGHNT, CDR2 YYREEE, per germline (reference sequence). This CDR3 comprises 15 residues. In nucleotides, the CDR3 is TGTGCCAGCAGCTTGGGGACAGGCCTGAACACTGAAGCTTTCTTT. It codes for CASSLGTGLNTEAFF.

The chain carries TRBV4-1 and TRBJ1-2, with TRBD1 identical over 7 bases. After removal of 0 bases from V and 4 bases from J, the junction contained 5 bases not matched to a gene. Per the germline V gene, CDR1 is MGHRA and CDR2 is YSYEKL. The CDR3 loop spans 15 amino acids. CDR3 residues: CASSQDSDRAYGYTF. The CDR3 DNA is TGCGCCAGCAGCCAAGACTCAGACAGGGCCTATGGCTACACCTTC.

This chain uses TRBV11-1 with TRBJ2-6; D is uncertain. V lost 7 bases and J lost 0, with 22 bases in between. This CDR3 region has 19 residues. Germline CDR1 SGHAT, CDR2 FQDESV (reference sequence). The CDR3 DNA follows: TGTGCCAGCATGTCCATCTCTAATAGACACAACTCTGGGGCCAACGTCCTGACTTTC. It yields the protein CASMSISNRHNSGANVLTF.

CDR3 sequence (DNA): TGTGCCACCAGCAGGGCGGCACCTCCCTACGAGCAGTACTTC. This encodes CATSRAAPPYEQYF. The rearrangement joins TRBV15 to TRBJ2-7; D is unresolved. The V and J ends lost 3 bases and 2 bases respectively, with 11 bases between them. CDR3 length: 14 residues. From germline, CDR1 is LNHNV and CDR2 YYDKDF (reference sequence). The variable domain in full, completed from reference TRBV15 and TRBJ2-7, reads DAMVIQNPRYQVTQFGKPVTLSCSQTLNHNVMYWYQQKSSQAPKLLFHYYDKDFNNEADTPDNFQSRRPNTSFCFLDIRSPGLGDTAMYLCATSRAAPPYEQYFGPGTRLTVT.

The chain combines TRBV7-2 with TRBJ2-3; 13 nucleotides align to TRBD2. V lost 5 bases to trimming and J lost 2 bases; unmatched junction nucleotides: 4. Germline CDR1 reads SGHTA; CDR2 reads FQGNSA. The CDR3 sequence is 16 residues long. The CDR3 region has the DNA TGTGCCAGCAGCCCGGGACTAGCGGGGATCACAGATACGCAGTATTTT. Protein product: CASSPGLAGITDTQYF.

The J gene is TRBJ2-2, the V gene TRBV30, with TRBD1 matching over 7 bases. V was clipped by 0 bases and J by 1 base; unmatched bases: 5. The CDR3 is made up of 16 amino acids. Germline lookup yields CDR1 GTSNPN and CDR2 SVGIG (reference sequence). CDR3 in DNA: TGTGCCTGGAGTGTACTGACAGGGCGGAACACCGGGGAGCTGTTTTTT. It yields the protein CAWSVLTGRNTGELFF.

This chain connects TRBV19 to TRBJ1-2; D gene uncertain. The CDR3 runs 12 residues. CDR1 and CDR2 from the germline V gene are LNHDA and SQIVND (reference sequence). V was trimmed by 2 bases and J by 8 bases, leaving 9 bases between them. The CDR3 DNA sequence: TGTGCCAGTAGTATATCCCCAGAAGGCTACACCTTC. It encodes CASSISPEGYTF.

The chain is built from TRBV9 and TRBJ2-1, with D unresolved. The V end lost 1 base, the J end lost 0 bases, and 8 bases lay between the germline ends. The CDR3 contains 15 residues. The germline V gene has CDR1 SGDLS and CDR2 YYNGEE. Written as DNA, the CDR3 is TGTGCCAGCAGCGTAAGCCCGAGCTCCTACAATGAGCAGTTCTTC. The encoded protein is CASSVSPSSYNEQFF.

The chain couples TRBV7-9 to TRBJ2-7, with 8 bases lining up with TRBD2. The CDR3 totals 15 residues. V lost 5 bases, J lost 6 bases, and 12 bases stayed unmatched. The germline V gene has CDR1 SEHNR and CDR2 FQNEAQ (reference sequence). The CDR3: CASSPRGEGLSEQYF. The CDR3 DNA follows: TGTGCCAGCAGCCCGCGGGGGGAGGGGCTTTCCGAGCAGTACTTC.

This chain links TRBV6-5 with TRBJ2-5, with 11 bases lining up with TRBD2. Germline CDR1 is MNHEY and CDR2 is SVGAGI. J gave up 2 bases and V 5 bases, and 1 base lay outside the gene matches. This CDR3 is 14 amino acids long. For the CDR3, the DNA is TGTGCCAGCAGTGCTAGCGGGGGGCAAGAGACCCAGTACTTC. Its translation is CASSASGGQETQYF.

V is TRBV28 and J is TRBJ2-7; tentatively, D is TRBD1 (6 bases). The CDR3 spans 14 residues. Trimming cost V 10 bases and J 6 bases, with 22 bases left between them. In germline, CDR1 is MDHEN, CDR2 SYDVKM. For the CDR3, the DNA is TGTGCCACCAAGGGACAATCTTTTGTAGGCGAGCAGTACTTC. The encoded protein is CATKGQSFVGEQYF. The entire variable domain, with the rest obtained from reference TRBV28 and TRBJ2-7, is as follows: DVKVTQSSRYLVKRTGEKVFLECVQDMDHENMFWYRQDPGLGLRLIYFSYDVKMKEKGDIPEGYSVSREKKERFSLILESASTNQTSMYLCATKGQSFVGEQYFGPGTRLTVT.

The V gene is TRBV2, the J gene TRBJ2-7; D possibly corresponds to TRBD2 (6 bases). This CDR3 comprises 13 residues. CDR1 is SNHLY, CDR2 FYNNEI, per germline. V was trimmed by 4 bases and J by 2 bases, leaving 9 bases between them. The DNA of the CDR3 is TGTGCCAGCAGTGTGCGGGAAGCCTACGAGCAGTACTTC. It yields the protein CASSVREAYEQYF.

This clone was found once. The chain is built from TRBV28 and TRBJ2-3; TRBD2 matches 11 bases. Germline CDR1 and CDR2: MDHEN and SYDVKM. CDR3 size: 17 residues. J was trimmed by 1 base and V by 5 bases; bases with no gene match: 8. CDR3 coding DNA: TGTGCCAGCAGTCCCGCCTATAGCGGGAGGGGCACAGATACGCAGTATTTT. Its protein is CASSPAYSGRGTDTQYF.

CDR3 in DNA: TGTGCCAGCAGTAAACTTTCCGGGACAGGGAACAATGAGCAGTTCTTC. It encodes CASSKLSGTGNNEQFF. The rearrangement joins TRBV28 to TRBJ2-1; 9 positions agree with TRBD1. Germline values: CDR1 MDHEN, CDR2 SYDVKM. The CDR3 extends over 16 amino acids. V lost 5 bases, J lost 5 bases, and 10 bases stayed unmatched.

The CDR3 DNA reads as TGTGCCAGCAGCTTATGGACCGGGGGACTGTTTTTT. This codes for CASSLWTGGLFF. This chain uses TRBV11-2 with TRBJ1-4; possible D gene TRBD1, 5 bases. With 2 bases removed from V and 13 bases from J, the gap between germline ends came to 11 bases. CDR3 length: 12 amino acids. Germline V gene data show CDR1 as SGHAT and CDR2 as FQNNGV.

The chain combines TRBV14 with TRBJ1-1; 9 bases agree with TRBD1. With V trimmed by 1 base and J by 10 bases, 4 bases remained unmatched. The CDR3 has 13 residues. Germline V lookup: CDR1 SGHDN, CDR2 FVKESK. The CDR3: CASSQGTGGSAFF. For the CDR3, the DNA is TGTGCCAGCAGCCAAGGTACAGGGGGCTCAGCTTTCTTT.

The chain carries TRBV7-8 and TRBJ2-2; 12 bases line up with TRBD2. The CDR3 runs to 18 residues. Germline lookup yields CDR1 SGHVS and CDR2 FQNEAQ. Trimming at V came to 1 base and at J to 4 bases, leaving 7 bases not matched to a gene. The CDR3 DNA follows: TGTGCCAGCAGCTTAGTTCCTAGCGGGGGGGCAGTCACCGGGGAGCTGTTTTTT. It translates to CASSLVPSGGAVTGELFF.

The V gene is TRBV2, the J gene TRBJ2-2; 10 nucleotides match TRBD2. CDR3 length equals 14 residues. V lost 4 bases to trimming and J lost 4 bases; unmatched junction nucleotides: 0. Germline assignment: CDR1 SNHLY and CDR2 FYNNEI. Written as DNA, the CDR3 is TGTGCCAGCAGTGGGACTAGCGGCACCGGGGAGCTGTTTTTT. Amino acid sequence: CASSGTSGTGELFF.

This chain connects TRBV20-1 to TRBJ2-2, with D possibly being TRBD2 (5 bases). Germline V gene data show CDR1 as DFQATT and CDR2 as SNEGSKA (reference sequence). The CDR3 is 11 residues long. Trimming stripped 4 bases from V and 6 bases from J, with 6 bases between. CDR3 bases: TGCAGTGCTACGAGGGCCGGGGAGCTGTTTTTT. It is translated as CSATRAGELFF.

J is TRBJ2-3 and V is TRBV27, with 8 bases fitting TRBD2. The V gene's germline CDR1 is MNHEY and CDR2 SMNVEV (reference sequence). The trim removed 6 bases at V and 2 bases at J, leaving 4 bases unmatched. The length of the CDR3 is 14 residues. The CDR3 is CASSPGGITDTQYF. The CDR3 DNA sequence: TGTGCCAGCAGCCCGGGAGGGATCACAGATACGCAGTATTTT.

The chain is built from TRBV10-2 and TRBJ1-5; 9 bases are a match to TRBD1. The CDR3 loop spans 17 amino acids. The germline V gene has CDR1 WSHSY and CDR2 SAAADI. The V segment lost 0 bases and the J segment 2 bases; nucleotides outside the gene matches: 5. CDR3 sequence (DNA): TGCGCCAGCAGTGAGTCTCTGGACAGGGGTCGCAATCAGCCCCAGCATTTT. Amino acids: CASSESLDRGRNQPQHF.